The 28 T cell receptor beta chains given below trace back to one sample, sequenced in a study of T cell responses to AZD1222 COVID-19 vaccine. Assay used: immunoSEQ multiplex PCR; TCRdb lists only in-frame clones, some missing. The table has 110,000 to 150,000 clones, over 75% seen once. The sample consisted of peripheral blood, taken on day 0 of AZD1222 vaccination. The receptors stem from an adult in good health.

J is TRBJ1-1 and V is TRBV12-3 or TRBV12-4, with D unresolved. The CDR3 consists of 13 residues. Trimming took off 6 bases at V and 1 base at J, with 9 bases between the two ends. The CDR3 bases are TGTGCCAGCAGCTTAACAGCGAACACTGAAGCTTTCTTT. Protein: CASSLTANTEAFF.

Concerning this clone: The sample contains more than one DNA sequence encoding this CDR3. The chain uses TRBV5-4 and TRBJ1-1; D gene uncertain. This CDR3 has 11 residues. V was pared by 2 bases and J by 7 bases, with 6 bases between. Germline V gene sequence: CDR1 SGHNT, CDR2 YYREEE (reference sequence). CDR3 region: CASSFGREAFF. The CDR3 DNA reads as TGTGCCAGCAGCTTTGGGCGTGAAGCTTTCTTT.

J is TRBJ1-4 and V is TRBV7-2, with D unclear. Germline CDR1 SGHTA, CDR2 FQGNSA. CDR3 length: 15 residues. Trimming left V 2 bases short and J 4 bases short, with 11 bases between. CDR3 loop: CASSLSVWDNEKLFF. The CDR3 DNA follows: TGTGCCAGCAGCTTATCGGTTTGGGATAATGAAAAACTGTTTTTT.

This chain connects TRBV6-1 to TRBJ1-2; no reliable D call. V shed 0 bases and J shed 0 bases, with 11 bases lying between them. Germline V lookup: CDR1 MNHNS, CDR2 SASEGT. This CDR3 comprises 16 residues. The CDR3 sequence: CASSEAHKRANYGYTF. The CDR3 DNA follows: TGTGCCAGCAGTGAAGCGCACAAGCGGGCTAACTATGGCTACACCTTC.

This rearrangement joins TRBV5-5 to TRBJ2-1, with D possibly being TRBD1 or TRBD2 (6 bases each). This CDR3 has 15 residues. Germline-derived CDR1 and CDR2 are SGHKS and YYEKEE (reference sequence). Trimming pared 5 bases from V and 0 bases from J, leaving 12 bases between. For the CDR3, the DNA is TGTGCCAGCAGAGGGGGGAAGAGCTCCTACAATGAGCAGTTCTTC. Its protein product is CASRGGKSSYNEQFF. The variable domain in full, completed from reference TRBV5-5 and TRBJ2-1, reads DAGVTQSPTHLIKTRGQQVTLRCSPISGHKSVSWYQQVLGQGPQFIFQYYEKEERGRGNFPDRFSARQFPNYSSELNVNALLLGDSALYLCASRGGKSSYNEQFFGPGTRLTVL.

This rearrangement joins TRBV15 to TRBJ2-1; 15 bases agree with TRBD2. Germline CDR1 reads LNHNV; CDR2 reads YYDKDF (reference sequence). V shed 1 base and J 9 bases; nucleotides not matched to a gene: 10. This CDR3 contains 18 residues. The chain's CDR3 is CATSRGTSGRAGSSEQFF. CDR3 DNA sequence: TGTGCCACCAGCAGAGGGACTAGCGGGAGGGCGGGGTCGAGTGAGCAGTTCTTC.

The J gene is TRBJ1-1, the V gene TRBV6-5; tentative D call: TRBD1 (5 bases). This CDR3 has 15 residues. CDR1 is MNHEY and CDR2 is SVGAGI in the germline V gene. V lost 2 bases and J 0 bases, leaving 10 bases between the germline ends. CDR3 sequence (DNA): TGTGCCAGCAGTTACACAGGACAATTGAACACTGAAGCTTTCTTT. It encodes CASSYTGQLNTEAFF.

The V call is TRBV7-9, the J call TRBJ1-2, with D tentatively TRBD1 (6 bases). Germline loops: CDR1 SEHNR, CDR2 FQNEAQ (reference sequence). CDR3 length: 16 residues. V gave up 0 bases and J gave up 1 base, with 12 bases separating them. The CDR3 here is CASSLAGRQVNYGYTF. CDR3 sequence (DNA): TGTGCCAGCAGCTTAGCAGGGAGACAGGTTAACTATGGCTACACCTTC.

This clone was seen once. The rearrangement links TRBV20-1 to TRBJ2-2; TRBD1 matches 7 bases. The CDR3 has 15 residues. The V and J ends lost 3 bases and 0 bases, in that order; junction bases with no gene match: 4. CDR1 is DFQATT and CDR2 is SNEGSKA in the germline V gene (reference sequence). The CDR3: CSASRQGANTGELFF. Written as DNA, the CDR3 is TGCAGTGCTAGTAGGCAGGGGGCGAACACCGGGGAGCTGTTTTTT.

The chain couples TRBV28 to TRBJ1-4; weak D call: TRBD1 (6 bases). Trimming shortened V by 6 bases and J by 4 bases, and 18 bases separated the two germline ends. The CDR3 contains 16 residues. Germline values: CDR1 MDHEN, CDR2 SYDVKM. The CDR3 is CASSPVLDRVNEKLFF. In DNA, the CDR3 is TGTGCCAGCAGCCCCGTTCTGGACAGAGTTAATGAAAAACTGTTTTTT.

The chain joins TRBV11-2 to TRBJ1-3, with 7 bases that match TRBD1. CDR1 is SGHAT, CDR2 FQNNGV, per germline. The CDR3 consists of 15 residues. V dropped 8 bases and J dropped 1; count of bases not matched to a gene: 8. The CDR3 loop reads CASEQGFHSGNTIYF. The CDR3 DNA reads TGTGCCAGCGAACAGGGGTTTCATTCTGGAAACACCATATATTTT.

The chain recombines TRBV5-1 with TRBJ1-1; TRBD1 is a possible D gene (6 bases). The length of the CDR3 is 13 residues. Germline V gives CDR1 SGHRS, CDR2 YFSETQ. V lost 3 bases and J 4 bases, leaving 10 bases between the germline ends. This CDR3 is CASSSQGATEAFF. For the CDR3, the DNA is TGCGCCAGCAGCTCACAGGGAGCCACTGAAGCTTTCTTT.

This clone has only a few counts. The chain employs TRBV4-1 and TRBJ1-1; D unclear. V lost 0 bases, J lost 4 bases, and 15 bases lay in between. In germline, CDR1 is MGHRA, CDR2 YSYEKL. The length of the CDR3 is 16 residues. The CDR3 reads CASSQEGYGFSTEAFF. As DNA, the CDR3 is TGCGCCAGCAGCCAAGAGGGATACGGGTTCAGCACTGAAGCTTTCTTT.

The rearrangement links TRBV5-4 to TRBJ1-1; D gene unclear. V lost 0 bases and J 1 base, leaving 4 bases between the germline ends. This CDR3 contains 13 residues. Germline V gene sequence: CDR1 SGHNT, CDR2 YYREEE (reference sequence). As DNA, the CDR3 is TGTGCCAGCAGCTTGGGACGGAACACTGAAGCTTTCTTT. Its translation: CASSLGRNTEAFF.

Written as DNA, the CDR3 is TGTGCCAGCAGGGACCGGGACAGCCGGAATTCACCCCTCCACTTT. Its protein is CASRDRDSRNSPLHF. The V gene is TRBV28, the J gene TRBJ1-6, with 7 bases lining up with TRBD1. The CDR3 has 15 residues. With V trimmed by 6 bases and J by 7 bases, 9 bases remained unmatched. Germline assignment: CDR1 MDHEN and CDR2 SYDVKM. The full variable domain, in which reference TRBV28 and TRBJ1-6 provide the parts outside the CDR3, is DVKVTQSSRYLVKRTGEKVFLECVQDMDHENMFWYRQDPGLGLRLIYFSYDVKMKEKGDIPEGYSVSREKKERFSLILESASTNQTSMYLCASRDRDSRNSPLHFGNGTRLTVT.

The chain uses TRBV7-9 and TRBJ1-3; D is uncertain. The ends were cut back, 0 bases at V and 0 bases at J, with 12 bases in the middle. The V gene's germline CDR1 is SEHNR and CDR2 FQNEAQ (reference sequence). The CDR3 extends over 17 amino acids. CDR3 loop: CASSLAPSLSSGNTIYF. In nucleotides, the CDR3 is TGTGCCAGCAGCTTAGCTCCATCCCTGAGCTCTGGAAACACCATATATTTT.

The chain joins TRBV28 to TRBJ2-1; no clear D gene. The germline V and J ends were trimmed by 2 bases and 12 bases, with 11 bases remaining between them. Germline values: CDR1 MDHEN, CDR2 SYDVKM. The CDR3 is 12 residues long. CDR3 in amino acids: CASSLPFSWQFF. The CDR3 DNA is TGTGCCAGCAGTTTACCCTTTTCCTGGCAGTTCTTC.

The chain uses TRBV5-1 and TRBJ1-5; D possibly corresponds to TRBD1 (6 bases). V lost 4 bases and J lost 4, with 9 bases in between. Germline V lookup: CDR1 SGHRS, CDR2 YFSETQ. The CDR3 is 13 residues long. CDR3 sequence (DNA): TGCGCCAGCAGCCCTGGACAGAATCAGCCCCAGCATTTT. Residues: CASSPGQNQPQHF.

The chain carries TRBV7-9 and TRBJ1-6, with D unclear. Germline CDR1 reads SEHNR; CDR2 reads FQNEAQ (reference sequence). V dropped 2 bases and J dropped 8 bases, with 7 bases sitting between them. This CDR3 comprises 13 residues. CDR3 residues: CASSLIPDSPLHF. The CDR3 nucleotides read TGTGCCAGCAGCTTAATACCCGATTCACCCCTCCACTTT.

The chain joins TRBV12-3 or TRBV12-4 to TRBJ1-2; no firm D call. V lost 5 bases and J 6 bases, leaving 13 bases between the germline ends. The CDR3 runs 13 residues. CDR3 in amino acids: CASSLDMRDGYTF. The CDR3 DNA reads as TGTGCCAGCAGTCTCGATATGAGGGATGGCTACACCTTC.

The chain carries TRBV6-4 and TRBJ2-5, with D hard to call. Trimming stripped 4 bases from V and 4 bases from J, with 10 bases between. The CDR3 totals 13 residues. Germline-derived CDR1 and CDR2 are MRHNA and SNTAGT. Written as DNA, the CDR3 is TGTGCCAGCAGTGTGCTAGACGGAGAGACCCAGTACTTC. It is translated as CASSVLDGETQYF.

V gene TRBV19 combines with J gene TRBJ1-5; 8 nucleotides agree with TRBD1. CDR1 LNHDA and CDR2 SQIVND come from the germline V gene (reference sequence). CDR3 size: 13 residues. The junction had 7 bases not matched to a gene; V was cut back by 6 bases and J by 9 bases. DNA for the CDR3: TGTGCCAGTAGAACCACAGGGGGTAGGCCCCAGCATTTT. Translating gives CASRTTGGRPQHF.

V is TRBV10-1 and J is TRBJ1-6, with D perhaps TRBD1 (5 bases). V dropped 4 bases and J dropped 6 bases, with 19 bases sitting between them. Germline CDR1 is WNHNN and CDR2 is SYGVQD (reference sequence). The CDR3 spans 17 residues. For the CDR3, the DNA is TGCGCCAGCAGTGTAAGACCTTTAAGACAGTCTAATTCACCCCTCCACTTT. Amino acid sequence: CASSVRPLRQSNSPLHF.

This clone has a single count. In nucleotides, the CDR3 is TGTGCCAGCAGCTCCGGACAGTTTAACACTGAAGCTTTCTTT. Encoded protein: CASSSGQFNTEAFF. V usage is TRBV7-2 and J usage is TRBJ1-1, with a tentative D call TRBD1 (6 bases). Trimming left V 4 bases short and J 2 bases short, with 11 bases between. This CDR3 has 14 amino acids. Germline V gene lookup returns CDR1 SGHTA and CDR2 FQGNSA.

This clone was observed a handful of times. This chain links TRBV5-1 with TRBJ2-3; 11 bases map to TRBD2. Germline CDR1 is SGHRS and CDR2 is YFSETQ. Unmatched junction bases numbered 16, after V lost 5 bases and J lost 5 bases. The CDR3 contains 18 residues. The CDR3 loop reads CASRRKNQLAGVVDTQYF. The DNA of the CDR3 is TGCGCCAGCAGACGCAAAAACCAACTAGCGGGAGTGGTAGATACGCAGTATTTT.

This rearrangement joins TRBV29-1 to TRBJ1-2, with TRBD1 as a possible D gene (6 bases). Germline V lookup: CDR1 SQVTM, CDR2 ANQGSEA. This CDR3 is built from 14 residues. Trimming removed 7 bases at V and 0 bases at J, with 15 bases between. In nucleotides, the CDR3 is TGCAGCGCCAAGCGAGGGGACACTAACTATGGCTACACCTTC. It encodes CSAKRGDTNYGYTF.

The V call is TRBV4-1, the J call TRBJ1-5; D remains unclear. Trimming left V 4 bases short and J 5 bases short, with 18 bases between. The CDR3 consists of 16 residues. Germline V gene lookup returns CDR1 MGHRA and CDR2 YSYEKL. The CDR3 nucleotides are TGCGCCAGCAGCCCACAACGGGATGAGAGCTATCAGCCCCAGCATTTT. As protein: CASSPQRDESYQPQHF.

The gene calls are TRBV27 and TRBJ1-6; no firm D call. Deletions cut 7 bases from V and 6 bases from J, with 13 bases between. The germline V gene has CDR1 MNHEY and CDR2 SMNVEV (reference sequence). The CDR3 is 14 amino acids. CDR3 region: CASTWAGSNSPLHF. In nucleotides, the CDR3 is TGTGCCAGCACGTGGGCGGGGTCTAATTCACCCCTCCACTTT.